These 19 T cell receptor beta chains originate from one sample sequenced in a study of T cell repertoires in cytomegalovirus infection. TCRdb called the reads again in MiXCR, with one record for every CDR3 protein. The table records about 900,000 distinct CDR3 sequences, 30% to 40% of them present only once. These receptors lack a known antigen. The sequencing used cultured CD8+ T cells from PBMCs, collected from culture after CMV antigen stimulation. These receptors all come from a human donor in good health (CMV status not recorded). Some clones in this sample may be carry-over from other donors' samples.

This chain connects TRBV2 to TRBJ1-4; D gene unclear. V was trimmed by 5 bases and J by 7 bases, leaving 14 bases between them. CDR3 length: 14 residues. Germline V gene data show CDR1 as SNHLY and CDR2 as FYNNEI. The CDR3 loop is CASSNFRVPEKLFF. As DNA, the CDR3 is TGTGCCAGCAGTAACTTTCGGGTCCCTGAAAAACTGTTTTTT.

This clonotype was seen repeatedly, ten times or more. The chain recombines TRBV12-3 or TRBV12-4 with TRBJ2-1, with TRBD2 matching 13 bases. The CDR3 has 17 residues. J was trimmed by 4 bases and V by 6 bases; bases with no gene match: 9. In DNA form, the CDR3 reads TGTGCCAGCAGCCCCGGACTAGCGGGGGCAAATTACAATGAGCAGTTCTTC. It encodes CASSPGLAGANYNEQFF.

This clonotype has just a few counts. The CDR3 reads CASSFWAGVGNTIYF. The CDR3 bases are TGTGCCAGCAGCTTCTGGGCAGGGGTCGGAAACACCATATATTTT. The chain links TRBV7-9 to TRBJ1-3; a possible D gene is TRBD1 (6 bases). Trimming stripped 3 bases from V and 4 bases from J, with 13 bases between. This CDR3 spans 15 amino acids. Germline V CDR1 and CDR2: SEHNR, FQNEAQ (reference sequence).

This clonotype was found once. The CDR3 DNA follows: TGTGCCAGCAGTCGCAGAGGCAGGGCGTCCGGGGAGCTGTTTTTT. Its protein product is CASSRRGRASGELFF. This chain uses TRBV11-2 with TRBJ2-2; D is possibly TRBD1 (5 bases). V was pared by 6 bases and J by 6 bases, with 17 bases between. The CDR3 sequence is 15 residues long. From germline, CDR1 is SGHAT and CDR2 FQNNGV.

This clonotype was observed once. CDR3: CASSLSRTALNTEAFF. CDR3 DNA sequence: TGTGCCAGCAGTTTATCCCGGACAGCCCTGAACACTGAAGCTTTCTTT. V is TRBV27 and J is TRBJ1-1; weak D call: TRBD1 (6 bases). V shed 0 bases and J shed 0 bases, with 11 bases lying between them. The CDR3 totals 16 residues. From germline, CDR1 is MNHEY and CDR2 SMNVEV (reference sequence).

This clonotype appeared a few times. V gene TRBV6-5 combines with J gene TRBJ2-2, with D perhaps matching TRBD2 (5 bases). V dropped 5 bases and J dropped 3 bases, with 13 bases sitting between them. The CDR3 has 15 residues. Germline loops: CDR1 MNHEY, CDR2 SVGAGI. In DNA, the CDR3 is TGTGCCAGCAGTCACTGGGAGCTCGACACCGGGGAGCTGTTTTTT. This codes for CASSHWELDTGELFF.

The chain combines TRBV14 with TRBJ1-3; D might be TRBD1 (5 bases). CDR1 and CDR2 (germline): SGHDN, FVKESK. CDR3 length: 16 residues. Trimming removed 0 bases from V and 2 bases from J, with 11 bases in between. The CDR3 DNA reads TGTGCCAGCAGCCAAGAGCCCGGGGCTACTGGAAACACCATATATTTT. Amino acids: CASSQEPGATGNTIYF.

The chain uses TRBV19 and TRBJ2-2, with 9 bases lining up with TRBD1. Per the germline V gene, CDR1 is LNHDA and CDR2 is SQIVND (reference sequence). Germline trimming cut 5 bases from V and 3 bases from J; bases unmatched to any gene: 7. The CDR3 is 16 amino acids. The CDR3 bases are TGTGCCAGTAGTCAACCCCGGGACAGGGACACCGGGGAGCTGTTTTTT. It translates to CASSQPRDRDTGELFF.

This clonotype was recorded a few times. The chain links TRBV6-2 or TRBV6-3 to TRBJ2-7, with 9 nucleotides matching TRBD2. CDR1 is MNHEY and CDR2 is SVGEGT in the germline V gene. CDR3 length: 14 residues. The V gene end was trimmed by 2 bases and the J gene end by 5 bases; junction bases not matched to a gene: 4. The CDR3, as DNA: TGTGCCAGCAGTTACGGCGGGGGGGCCCACGAGCAGTACTTC. Translating it yields CASSYGGGAHEQYF.

The chain combines TRBV6-5 with TRBJ2-5; D is possibly TRBD2 (6 bases). The CDR3 consists of 13 residues. V lost 6 bases, J lost 3 bases, and 11 bases lay in between. The germline V gene encodes CDR1 MNHEY and CDR2 SVGAGI. The CDR3 DNA follows: TGTGCCAGCAGGCTGGGGGGAAAAGAGACCCAGTACTTC. Protein product: CASRLGGKETQYF.

The CDR3 region has the DNA TGTGCCAGCAGCTTCTGGGACAGCCATCGCTCTGGAAACACCATATATTTT. It specifies CASSFWDSHRSGNTIYF. V gene TRBV11-2 combines with J gene TRBJ1-3; TRBD1 matches 7 bases. Trimming took 3 bases from V and 0 from J; bases not matched to a gene: 8. Germline CDR1 is SGHAT and CDR2 is FQNNGV. The CDR3 is made up of 17 amino acids.

The gene calls are TRBV20-1 and TRBJ2-7; tentatively, D is TRBD2 (5 bases). The germline V gene encodes CDR1 DFQATT and CDR2 SNEGSKA (reference sequence). This CDR3 has 15 residues. Trimming removed 1 base from V and 3 bases from J, with 16 bases in between. Here the CDR3 reads CSARASVGSLYEQYV. In DNA form, the CDR3 reads TGCAGTGCTAGAGCGTCAGTGGGGAGCCTCTACGAGCAGTACGTC.

The chain recombines TRBV27 with TRBJ1-2; 8 bases map to TRBD1. This CDR3 has 18 residues. The trim removed 6 bases at V and 5 bases at J, leaving 20 bases unmatched. Germline values: CDR1 MNHEY, CDR2 SMNVEV (reference sequence). Here the CDR3 reads CASSLTGTGRRKGYGYTF. In DNA, the CDR3 is TGTGCCAGCAGCCTTACCGGGACAGGCCGAAGGAAGGGTTATGGCTACACCTTC.

In this sample, this clonotype turned up once. CDR3 sequence: CATSNEGGPFYEQYV. Here the CDR3 DNA reads TGTGCCACCAGCAACGAAGGGGGTCCCTTTTACGAGCAGTACGTC. The chain employs TRBV15 and TRBJ2-7, with TRBD1 as a possible D gene (6 bases). The ends were cut back, 4 bases at V and 4 bases at J, with 17 bases in the middle. The CDR3 has 15 amino acids. Germline V gene sequence: CDR1 LNHNV, CDR2 YYDKDF (reference sequence).

Remarks on this clonotype: One junction end disagrees with the germline gene, perhaps due to a read error. The rearrangement uses TRBV3-1 and TRBJ2-1; the D gene is possibly TRBD2 (5 bases). The germline V gene has CDR1 LGHDT and CDR2 YNNKEL (reference sequence). There are 15 residues in the CDR3. The CDR3 loop is CVSSLGYHGNNEQFF. The CDR3 nucleotides read TGTGTCAGCAGCCTCGGATACCACGGGAACAATGAGCAGTTCTTC.

The rearrangement links TRBV7-9 to TRBJ2-4; TRBD1 aligns across 9 bases. CDR3 length equals 15 residues. After removal of 5 bases from V and 0 bases from J, the junction contained 2 bases not matched to a gene. Germline CDR1 is SEHNR and CDR2 is FQNEAQ (reference sequence). The CDR3: CASSATGGAKNIQYF. Here the CDR3 DNA reads TGTGCCAGCAGCGCGACAGGGGGAGCCAAAAACATTCAGTACTTC.

This clonotype was detected a few times. The rearrangement uses TRBV10-3 and TRBJ2-3; 8 nucleotides agree with TRBD2. This CDR3 comprises 16 residues. V lost 8 bases to trimming and J lost 4 bases; unmatched junction nucleotides: 14. CDR1 is ENHRY and CDR2 is SYGVKD in the germline V gene. The CDR3 reads CAIRTGTGGPADTQYF. In DNA form, the CDR3 reads TGTGCCATCCGCACGGGGACGGGGGGGCCGGCAGATACGCAGTATTTT.

The CDR3 nucleotides read TGTGCCAGCAGTAACGGGGGAGGAGGGTCCGGGGAGCTGTTTTTT. Amino acids: CASSNGGGGSGELFF. The chain recombines TRBV6-5 with TRBJ2-2; a possible D gene is TRBD2 (6 bases). The CDR3 is made up of 15 amino acids. Trimming stripped 5 bases from V and 6 bases from J, with 16 bases between. Germline loops: CDR1 MNHEY, CDR2 SVGAGI.

The genes are TRBV29-1 and TRBJ2-5; 10 bases map to TRBD2. Losses at the gene ends were 6 bases for V and 5 bases for J; bases not matched to a gene: 9. Germline V lookup: CDR1 SQVTM, CDR2 ANQGSEA. The CDR3 extends over 14 amino acids. CDR3 loop: CSVEELAGDETQYF. The CDR3 nucleotides read TGCAGCGTGGAGGAGCTAGCGGGGGATGAGACCCAGTACTTC.